This T cell receptor (beta chain) was retrieved from a study of T cell responses to AZD1222 COVID-19 vaccine (dated by TCRdb to the early 2020s). With regard to the full study: TCR sequencing was performed for about 240 trial participants, of whom about 200 were given two doses of AZD1222 and approximately 26 were given two doses of MenACWY control vaccine. Trial participants were enrolled into age subgroups of 18-55, 56-69 and 70-plus years, which contained about 150, 27 and 61 TCR-sequenced participants, respectively.

Taken from the germline V gene (reference sequence), the CDR1 and CDR2 loops are LNHDA and SQIVND. The germline V end is reduced by 10 bases and the J end by 4 bases; junction bases left unmatched: 13. From its cysteine to its phenylalanine, the CDR3 spans 14 amino acids. Of the read, only the CDR3 DNA is kept; its 42 bases are in frame from base 1. The time point label, read with the paper, signifies: about 28 days (+/-7) after the second vaccine dose. AZD1222 recipients whose second dose came at about 4 weeks and those whose second dose came at about 12 weeks were combined into one group, since spike-specific TCR depth and breadth did not differ between the two schedules. Samples from vaccinated people were obtained from the UK trials COV001 and COV002, which included a single-blind randomized controlled phase 2/3 trial of AZD1222 (ChAdOx1 nCoV-19) in healthy adults. For TCRbeta chain sequencing, PBMC samples were collected from trial participants at day 0 and at day 28 after the second dose.

The CDR3 regions of human TCRbeta chains were subjected to immunosequencing. Processing in the source paper ran as follows. TCRs in the repertoires were matched against a reference library of SARS-CoV-2-specific TCRs that had been generated with the MIRA antigen-specificity platform. Breadth was defined as the fraction of unique TCRs that were SARS-CoV-2-associated, and depth was defined as the fraction of total T cells that were SARS-CoV-2-associated. Using the MIRA data, each spike-specific TCR was mapped to the spike region that the TCR reacts to and placed in a CD4 or CD8 class. Log10-transformed breadth and depth values were compared by one-way ANOVA with Sidak's multiple comparisons tests. The source is immuneACCESS, and TCRdb retained only in-frame sequences with V and J called. Part of the clones is not carried over; for the studies checked, unresolved V genes explain less than half of this, and the remainder is unexplained. Clonal size and the V and J genes are those of that table, whereas D and trimming came from the DNA. The sample yields approximately 150,000 clones; 80% to 95% were counted once. The ten top clones hold under 1.5% of the sample.

What the research found in general, with its limitations: Epitopes outside the regions mutated in the B.1.351 and B.1.1.7 variants were reportedly recognized by nearly half of the unique spike-specific TCRs. Conclusions about previously exposed vaccinees were limited because only six AZD1222 recipients were SARS-CoV-2 seropositive at baseline. Because no day 14 peak-response samples were available, the repertoires could be characterized only after the peak T cell response. Participants were mostly white British and included more females than males, and it was suggested by the authors that clonal diversity may have been underestimated. After two AZD1222 doses, spike-specific TCR breadth and depth were significantly higher than at day 0 and than in MenACWY recipients. Vaccine-associated CD4 TCRs spanned the whole spike protein, with dominant responses in regions 160-218 and 743-854. In the small 56-69-year group, the increase in depth fell short of significance, most likely because of low power.

A few counts support this clone. The antigen this receptor binds is unknown. No clone much larger than this one lies a single base away; base qualities are absent. The source material was peripheral blood, sampled 28 days after the second AZD1222 dose. The origin of this receptor is an adult who received the AZD1222 COVID-19 vaccine. This sequence uses TRBV19 and TRBJ2-7; 7 junctional bases match TRBD1. The base sequence is TGTGCCACCGCTATGGGACAGCATGATTACGAGCAGTACTTC. It translates as CATAMGQHDYEQYF. The full variable domain, with segments outside the CDR3 supplied by the reference TRBV19 and TRBJ2-7 proteins, appears as DGGITQSPKYLFRKEGQNVTLSCEQNLNHDAMYWYRQDPGQGLRLIYYSQIVNDFQKGDIAEGYSVSREKKESFPLTVTSAQKNPTAFYLCATAMGQHDYEQYFGPGTRLTVT.